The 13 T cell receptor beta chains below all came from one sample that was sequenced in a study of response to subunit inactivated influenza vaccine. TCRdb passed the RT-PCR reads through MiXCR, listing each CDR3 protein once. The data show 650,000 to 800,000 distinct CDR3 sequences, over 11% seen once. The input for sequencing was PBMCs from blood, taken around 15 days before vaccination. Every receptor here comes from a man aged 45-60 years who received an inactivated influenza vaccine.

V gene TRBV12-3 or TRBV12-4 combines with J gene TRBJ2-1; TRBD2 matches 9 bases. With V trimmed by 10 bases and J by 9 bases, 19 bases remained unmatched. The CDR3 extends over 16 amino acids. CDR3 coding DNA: TGTGCCACGCAGGTGTTCGGGACTAGCATTTCGGGTGAGCAGTTCTTC. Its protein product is CATQVFGTSISGEQFF.

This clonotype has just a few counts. The CDR3 region is CASSLRAGRFRYNEQFF. The CDR3 DNA reads TGTGCCAGCAGCCTCCGGGCAGGTCGTTTCCGATACAATGAGCAGTTCTTC. The chain carries TRBV14 and TRBJ2-1; D call uncertain. Trimming took 4 bases from V and 4 from J, leaving 20 bases between them. The CDR3 is 17 amino acids. CDR1 is SGHDN, CDR2 FVKESK, per germline.

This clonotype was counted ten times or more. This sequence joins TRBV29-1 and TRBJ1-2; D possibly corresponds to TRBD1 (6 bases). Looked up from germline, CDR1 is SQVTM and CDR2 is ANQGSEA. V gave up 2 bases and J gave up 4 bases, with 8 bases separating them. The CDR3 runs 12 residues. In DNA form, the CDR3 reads TGCAGCGTTGAAACAGGGACCTATGGCTACACCTTC. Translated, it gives CSVETGTYGYTF.

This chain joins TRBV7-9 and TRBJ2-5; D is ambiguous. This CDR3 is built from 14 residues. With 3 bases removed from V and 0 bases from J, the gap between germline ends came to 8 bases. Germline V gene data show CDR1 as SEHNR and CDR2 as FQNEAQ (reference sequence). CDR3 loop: CASSFGSDQETQYF. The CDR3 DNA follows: TGTGCCAGCAGCTTTGGTTCGGACCAAGAGACCCAGTACTTC.

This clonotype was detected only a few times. For the CDR3, the DNA is TGTGCCTGGAGCGTCCAATTGGGGACCTCACCCTACGAGCAGTACTTC. It specifies CAWSVQLGTSPYEQYF. The rearrangement joins TRBV30 to TRBJ2-7; the D gene could be TRBD1 or TRBD2 (5 bases each). Per germline, CDR1 GTSNPN and CDR2 SVGIG (reference sequence). The CDR3 is 16 amino acids. Trimming stripped 3 bases from V and 2 bases from J, with 20 bases between.

The CDR3 protein is CASSLFKGAQYF. DNA of the CDR3: TGTGCCAGCAGTTTGTTCAAAGGTGCGCAGTATTTT. The genes are TRBV28 and TRBJ2-3; D gene ambiguous. The CDR3 has 12 amino acids. V was cut by 3 bases and J by 10 bases, with 11 bases left in between. Germline CDR1 is MDHEN and CDR2 is SYDVKM.

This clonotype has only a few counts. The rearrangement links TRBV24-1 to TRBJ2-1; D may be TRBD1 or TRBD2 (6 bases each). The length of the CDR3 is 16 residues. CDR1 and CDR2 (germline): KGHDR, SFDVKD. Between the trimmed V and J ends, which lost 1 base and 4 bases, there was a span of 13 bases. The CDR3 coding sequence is TGTGCCACCAGTGATTTTCGGGGGCTTTATTACAATGAGCAGTTCTTC. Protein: CATSDFRGLYYNEQFF.

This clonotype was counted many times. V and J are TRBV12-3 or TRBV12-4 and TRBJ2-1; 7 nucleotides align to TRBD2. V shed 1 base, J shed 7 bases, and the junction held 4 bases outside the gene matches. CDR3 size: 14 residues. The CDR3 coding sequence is TGTGCCAGCAGTTTAGGGGACTACCGGAATGAGCAGTTCTTC. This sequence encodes CASSLGDYRNEQFF.

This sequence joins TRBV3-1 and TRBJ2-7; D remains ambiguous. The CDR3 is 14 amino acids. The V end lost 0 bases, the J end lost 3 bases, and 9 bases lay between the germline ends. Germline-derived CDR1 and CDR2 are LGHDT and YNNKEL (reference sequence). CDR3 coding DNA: TGTGCCAGCAGCCAAGATCGCAGCCTCTACGAGCAGTACTTC. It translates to CASSQDRSLYEQYF.

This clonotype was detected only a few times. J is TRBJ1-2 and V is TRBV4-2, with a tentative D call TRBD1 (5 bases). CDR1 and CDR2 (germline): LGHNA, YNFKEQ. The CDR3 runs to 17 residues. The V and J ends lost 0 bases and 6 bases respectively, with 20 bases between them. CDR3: CASSQEPGGWGRDGYTF. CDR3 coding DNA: TGTGCCAGCAGCCAAGAACCCGGGGGTTGGGGTCGGGATGGCTACACCTTC.

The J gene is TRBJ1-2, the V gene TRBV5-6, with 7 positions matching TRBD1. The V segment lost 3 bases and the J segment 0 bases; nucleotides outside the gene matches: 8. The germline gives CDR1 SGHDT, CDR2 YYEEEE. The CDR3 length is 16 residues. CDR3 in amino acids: CASSWKGTDTNYGYTF. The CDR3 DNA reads TGTGCCAGCAGCTGGAAAGGGACAGATACTAACTATGGCTACACCTTC.

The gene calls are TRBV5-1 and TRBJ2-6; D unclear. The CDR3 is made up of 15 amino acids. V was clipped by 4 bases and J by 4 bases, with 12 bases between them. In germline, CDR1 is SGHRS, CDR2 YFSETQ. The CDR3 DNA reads TGCGCCAGCAGCATCGAATTGAGAGGGGCCAACGTCCTGACTTTC. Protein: CASSIELRGANVLTF.

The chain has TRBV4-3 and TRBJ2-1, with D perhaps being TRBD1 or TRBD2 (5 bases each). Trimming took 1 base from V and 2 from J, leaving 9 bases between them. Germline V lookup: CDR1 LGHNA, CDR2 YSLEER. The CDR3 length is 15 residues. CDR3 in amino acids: CASSQGRGTYNEQFF. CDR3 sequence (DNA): TGCGCCAGCAGCCAAGGACGGGGCACCTACAATGAGCAGTTCTTC.